A selection of T cell receptor beta chains follows, all from one sample in a study of cytomegalovirus exposure and HLA in healthy donors. The method was immunoSEQ multiplex PCR; TCRdb's version includes in-frame clones alone and lacks a portion of them. The sample records about 180,000 clones, about four fifths being singletons. Source material: PBMCs. These receptors came from a man between 35 and 55 years old in good health and CMV-seronegative. The CDR3 runs from the conserved cysteine through the conserved F or W. A D gene is named only where the DNA matches it firmly. A row's size may be missing; if present it is once, few, many or a size class.

V gene	clone size	D gene	J gene	CDR3 protein	CDR3 DNA
TRBV11-1	-	-	TRBJ2-7	CASRRQRSSYEQYF	TGTGCCAGCAGAAGACAGCGAAGCTCCTACGAGCAGTACTTC
TRBV7-2	few	TRBD2	TRBJ2-2	CASSRRLAGSSNTGELFF	TGTGCCAGCAGCCGCCGACTAGCGGGGTCTTCGAACACCGGGGAGCTGTTTTTT
TRBV4-3	-	TRBD1	TRBJ2-7	CASSQSFGDSSYEQYF	TGCGCCAGCAGCCAAAGTTTCGGGGACAGCTCCTACGAGCAGTACTTC
TRBV2	-	-	TRBJ1-6	CASRTQGTDNSPLHF	TGTGCCAGCAGGACCCAGGGAACGGATAATTCACCCCTCCACTTT
TRBV2	-	-	TRBJ2-7	CASHTPGHDFYEQYF	TGTGCCAGCCATACCCCGGGACATGACTTCTACGAGCAGTACTTC
TRBV9	-	TRBD2	TRBJ2-3	CASSPRGGVSRTDTQYF	TGTGCCAGCAGCCCACGCGGGGGGGTAAGTCGGACAGATACGCAGTATTTT
TRBV9	-	-	TRBJ2-5	CASSSSPRGAETQYF	TGTGCCAGCAGCTCGAGCCCTCGGGGGGCTGAGACCCAGTACTTC
TRBV7-9	once	-	TRBJ1-2	CSSSLDTLYGYTF	TGTTCCAGCAGCTTAGACACGCTCTATGGCTACACCTTC
TRBV4-1	-	-	TRBJ2-7	CASSQGQFASYEQYF	TGCGCCAGCAGCCAAGGACAGTTTGCCTCCTACGAGCAGTACTTC
TRBV28	-	TRBD1	TRBJ2-7	CASRTGTAYEQYF	TGTGCCAGCAGGACAGGGACCGCCTACGAGCAGTACTTC
TRBV25-1	once	TRBD1	TRBJ2-5	CASSLPTGGLETQYF	TGTGCCAGCAGCCTCCCTACAGGGGGACTGGAGACCCAGTACTTC
TRBV4-1	-	-	TRBJ1-5	CASSQDGLSNQPQHF	TGCGCCAGCAGCCAGGACGGACTAAGCAATCAGCCCCAGCATTTT
TRBV14	-	-	TRBJ2-6	CASSPKWTGAVSGANVLTF	TGTGCCAGCAGCCCCAAGTGGACGGGAGCAGTTTCTGGGGCCAACGTCCTGACTTTC
TRBV27	-	-	TRBJ1-5	CASSLRGMDSNQPQHF	TGTGCCAGCAGTTTACGGGGGATGGATAGCAATCAGCCCCAGCATTTT
TRBV5-4	-	TRBD2	TRBJ2-2	CASSLGREGTGELFF	TGTGCCAGCAGCTTGGGCAGGGAGGGCACCGGGGAGCTGTTTTTT
TRBV10-3	-	-	TRBJ2-1	CAISGGAIWNEQFF	TGTGCCATCAGTGGCGGGGCTATCTGGAATGAGCAGTTCTTC
TRBV7-2	-	-	TRBJ1-5	CASSLGGLPQPQHF	TGTGCCAGCAGCTTAGGGGGACTCCCACAGCCCCAGCATTTT
TRBV7-2	-	-	TRBJ2-2	CASSSSRSTGELFF	TGTGCCAGCAGCTCATCGAGGAGCACCGGGGAGCTGTTTTTT
TRBV7-2	few	-	TRBJ2-5	CASSLAGHQETQYF	TGTGCCAGCAGCTTAGCTGGCCACCAAGAGACCCAGTACTTC
TRBV30	few	-	TRBJ1-6	CAWSYSPGQFNSPLHF	TGTGCCTGGAGCTACAGCCCGGGACAATTTAATTCACCCCTCCACTTT
TRBV4-2	-	-	TRBJ1-2	CASSQAEEAFYGYTF	TGTGCCAGCAGCCAGGCCGAGGAAGCGTTCTATGGCTACACCTTC
TRBV5-6	-	TRBD2	TRBJ2-7	CASSLVDGGASYEQYF	TGTGCCAGCAGCTTGGTAGACGGGGGGGCTTCCTACGAGCAGTACTTC
TRBV11-3	-	-	TRBJ2-2	CASSLRDSGELFF	TGTGCCAGCAGCTTAAGGGACTCAGGGGAGCTGTTTTTT
TRBV18	once	TRBD1	TRBJ1-1	CASSPGQGGNTEAFF	TGTGCCAGCTCACCGGGACAGGGAGGGAACACTGAAGCTTTCTTT
TRBV4-2	-	-	TRBJ2-1	CASSQVGDASYNEQFF	TGTGCCAGCAGCCAAGTCGGGGATGCCTCCTACAATGAGCAGTTCTTC
TRBV7-9	once	TRBD2	TRBJ2-5	CASSSRGGSSVTQYF	TGTGCCAGCAGCTCACGGGGCGGGAGTTCTGTGACCCAGTACTTC
TRBV20-1	once	-	TRBJ1-2	CSAMDTYGYTF	TGCAGTGCCATGGACACCTATGGCTACACCTTC
TRBV6-4	-	TRBD2	TRBJ2-1	CASSPVSTGGSRNEQFF	TGTGCCAGCAGTCCCGTCTCTACGGGGGGGAGTAGAAATGAGCAGTTCTTC
TRBV4-3	-	-	TRBJ2-7	CASSQDTGFRLEQYF	TGCGCCAGCAGCCAGGACACAGGGTTCCGCCTCGAGCAGTACTTC
TRBV4-1	-	TRBD1	TRBJ1-5	CASSGVVTGGSGNQPQHF	TGCGCCAGCAGCGGGGTAGTAACAGGGGGCAGTGGCAATCAGCCCCAGCATTTT
TRBV27	-	-	TRBJ2-2	CASGRGGSFGELFF	TGTGCCAGCGGAAGGGGGGGGTCTTTCGGGGAGCTGTTTTTT
TRBV28	-	TRBD1	TRBJ1-6	CASSSGQDYSPLHF	TGTGCCAGCAGTTCGGGACAGGACTATTCACCCCTCCACTTT
TRBV11-3	-	TRBD1	TRBJ2-5	CASSHGQGNQETQYF	TGTGCCAGCAGCCATGGACAGGGAAATCAAGAGACCCAGTACTTC
TRBV11-3	-	-	TRBJ2-7	CASSSRVHEQYF	TGTGCCAGCAGCTCCAGGGTCCACGAGCAGTACTTC
TRBV12-2	once	-	TRBJ2-7	CASRLICYEQYF	TGTGCAAGTCGCTTAATCTGCTACGAGCAGTACTTC
TRBV10-3	-	TRBD1	TRBJ2-1	CAIGQGADEQFF	TGTGCCATAGGACAGGGGGCGGATGAGCAGTTCTTC
TRBV2	once	TRBD2	TRBJ2-7	CASRGGSGYSYEQYF	TGTGCCAGCAGGGGGGGGAGCGGTTACTCCTACGAGCAGTACTTC
TRBV5-4	-	-	TRBJ2-5	CASSPGHLQETQYF	TGTGCCAGCAGCCCGGGACACCTCCAAGAGACCCAGTACTTC
TRBV29-1	-	TRBD2	TRBJ2-1	CSVSTSGGKGEQFF	TGCAGCGTCTCGACTAGCGGGGGGAAGGGTGAGCAGTTCTTC
TRBV5-1	-	-	TRBJ2-3	CASSPDISTDTQYF	TGCGCCAGCAGCCCGGACATAAGCACAGATACGCAGTATTTT
TRBV5-1	few	-	TRBJ1-1	CASSLRGAGGEAFF	TGCGCCAGCAGCTTACGGGGGGCCGGAGGTGAAGCTTTCTTT
TRBV30	few	-	TRBJ2-2	CAWSPSNTGELFF	TGTGCCTGGAGCCCATCGAACACCGGGGAGCTGTTTTTT
TRBV7-9	few	TRBD1	TRBJ1-6	CASSPTGSINSPLHF	TGTGCCAGCAGCCCGACAGGGAGTATCAATTCACCCCTCCACTTT
TRBV27	-	-	TRBJ1-2	CASSLQGRGDYGYTF	TGTGCCAGCAGTTTACAGGGCAGGGGAGACTATGGCTACACCTTC
TRBV2	-	-	TRBJ2-7	CASSGAGARSSYEQYF	TGTGCCAGCAGCGGGGCGGGGGCCAGGAGCTCCTACGAGCAGTACTTC
TRBV19	once	-	TRBJ2-7	CATRIRGGSYEQYF	TGTGCCACCCGAATCAGGGGTGGATCCTACGAGCAGTACTTC
TRBV30	few	-	TRBJ1-2	CAWSVGQTHYGYTF	TGTGCCTGGAGTGTAGGACAGACCCACTATGGCTACACCTTC
TRBV6-5	-	TRBD1	TRBJ2-1	CASRSGGSYNEQFF	TGTGCCAGCAGGTCAGGGGGCTCCTACAATGAGCAGTTCTTC
TRBV18	-	-	TRBJ2-7	CASSPGQNYEQYF	TGTGCCAGCTCACCCGGACAGAACTACGAGCAGTACTTC
TRBV28	-	TRBD1	TRBJ1-4	CASGLLGQRGEKLFF	TGTGCCAGCGGGCTTCTGGGACAGCGAGGGGAAAAACTGTTTTTT
TRBV7-2	-	-	TRBJ1-2	CASSSGTQGGYTF	TGTGCCAGCAGCTCGGGCACTCAGGGTGGCTACACCTTC
TRBV18	-	TRBD2	TRBJ2-3	CASSPPGRSTDTQYF	TGTGCCAGCTCACCACCCGGGAGGAGCACAGATACGCAGTATTTT